This TCR beta chain was observed in a study of sequential checkpoint blockade in melanoma. TCRdb keeps only in-frame clones here, not all; method: immunoSEQ multiplex PCR. The table lists tens of thousands of clones, 75% to 90% of them singletons, with 10% to 15% in the top ten. The treatment here: randomized to nivolumab then ipilimumab (arm A) or the reverse (arm B). This clone qualifies as medium-sized. Trimming cost V 4 bases and J 8 bases; bases outside gene matches: 14. CDR1 is SGHVS and CDR2 is FNYEAQ in the germline V gene. The CDR3 is 16 residues long. The clonotype was recovered from a human donor with melanoma. The rearrangement uses TRBV7-6 and TRBJ2-1, with 7 bases lining up with TRBD2. This material consisted of CD8+ T cells sorted from blood (inferred from file names), taken from a patient given nivolumab and ipilimumab in sequence. The CDR3 DNA reads as TGTGCCAGCAGCTCCCCCTTGTGGGAGGGTCAGGATGAGCAGTTCTTC. This gives the protein CASSSPLWEGQDEQFF.